Shown below are 21 T cell receptor beta chains from a single sample sequenced in a study of blood T cell repertoires in COVID-19. Libraries were prepared by immunoSEQ multiplex PCR; TCRdb keeps only in-frame clonotypes and omits some of them. Counted here are about 100,000 clones, roughly 90% occurring once; the ten biggest clones make up roughly 7.3%. Sequencing input: peripheral blood. The receptors here all came from a man aged 30 to 39 in a cohort sampled during active COVID-19.

The chain is built from TRBV7-3 and TRBJ1-2, with 8 nucleotides matching TRBD1. This CDR3 contains 15 residues. Germline CDR1 reads SGHTA; CDR2 reads FQGTGA. V gave up 2 bases and J gave up 8 bases; unmatched junction bases: 10. For the CDR3, the DNA is TGTGCCAGCAGCTTACACCAACAGGGGGATCGAGGCTACACCTTC. The encoded protein is CASSLHQQGDRGYTF.

CDR3 in amino acids: CASSVDGSRGIQYF. The CDR3 DNA sequence: TGTGCCAGCAGCGTAGATGGGTCCAGGGGCATTCAGTACTTC. V usage is TRBV5-4 and J usage is TRBJ2-4; D perhaps matches TRBD1 (6 bases). The CDR3 covers 14 residues. Trimming pared 4 bases from V and 9 bases from J, leaving 17 bases between. CDR1 and CDR2 from the germline V gene are SGHNT and YYREEE (reference sequence).

This chain connects TRBV15 to TRBJ1-4; TRBD1 might be the D (6 bases). This CDR3 has 15 amino acids. V lost 0 bases, J lost 4 bases, and 9 bases lay in between. CDR1 and CDR2 (germline): LNHNV, YYDKDF (reference sequence). The CDR3 nucleotides read TGTGCCACCAGCAGAGAAGGGACATTTAATGAAAAACTGTTTTTT. Encoded protein: CATSREGTFNEKLFF. The whole variable domain, filled in from reference TRBV15 and TRBJ1-4, reads DAMVIQNPRYQVTQFGKPVTLSCSQTLNHNVMYWYQQKSSQAPKLLFHYYDKDFNNEADTPDNFQSRRPNTSFCFLDIRSPGLGDTAMYLCATSREGTFNEKLFFGSGTQLSVL.

CDR3 loop: CASSGSIGQGYGYTF. In nucleotides, the CDR3 is TGCGCCAGCAGCGGAAGTATCGGACAGGGGTATGGCTACACCTTC. V usage is TRBV5-1 and J usage is TRBJ1-2, with 9 bases identical to TRBD1. V was clipped by 4 bases and J by 5 bases; unmatched bases: 9. Germline V lookup: CDR1 SGHRS, CDR2 YFSETQ. This CDR3 comprises 15 residues.

The V call is TRBV5-6, the J call TRBJ2-5, with 10 bases lining up with TRBD1. The CDR3 has 15 residues. The J segment lost 1 base and the V segment lost 4 bases, leaving 4 bases of the junction unmatched. Germline V gives CDR1 SGHDT, CDR2 YYEEEE. The CDR3 region is CASSLGQGVQETQYF. The CDR3 DNA reads as TGTGCCAGCAGCCTTGGACAGGGGGTCCAAGAGACCCAGTACTTC.

The chain joins TRBV23-1 to TRBJ1-4, with D unresolved. TRBV23-1 is an open reading frame whose function is uncertain. Trimming removed 4 bases from V and 8 bases from J, with 14 bases in between. This CDR3 is 14 amino acids long. The CDR3 protein is CASSPDWVGEKLFF. The CDR3 coding sequence is TGCGCCAGCAGTCCGGACTGGGTAGGAGAAAAACTGTTTTTT.

Here the CDR3 reads CAISALAGVETQYF. The DNA for the CDR3 is TGTGCCATCAGTGCTCTCGCGGGGGTGGAGACCCAGTACTTC. The genes are TRBV10-3 and TRBJ2-5; 7 bases align to TRBD2. The germline gives CDR1 ENHRY, CDR2 SYGVKD. This CDR3 comprises 14 residues. With 4 bases clipped from V and 5 bases from J, the junction kept 7 bases outside the gene matches.

The V and J genes are TRBV29-1 and TRBJ2-1, with 9 bases lining up with TRBD2. Germline CDR1 is SQVTM and CDR2 is ANQGSEA. The CDR3 is 16 amino acids. J gave up 8 bases and V 8 bases, and 19 bases lay outside the gene matches. As DNA, the CDR3 is TGCAGCTCCGGGAGGGCTAGCGGGGTCGTAATGGATGAGCAGTTCTTC. Translation gives CSSGRASGVVMDEQFF.

The J gene is TRBJ2-5, the V gene TRBV14; 7 nucleotides match TRBD1. With the DNA end fitting TRBJ2-7 better, the J assignment may be wrong. CDR1 and CDR2 (germline): SGHDN, FVKESK. The CDR3 loop spans 14 amino acids. The CDR3 loop reads CASSYGQGAYEQYF. CDR3 nucleotides: TGTGCCAGCAGCTACGGGCAGGGGGCCTACGAGCAGTACTTC.

This chain uses TRBV5-4 with TRBJ2-7; perhaps TRBD1 as D (5 bases). The CDR3 is 14 residues long. The germline CDR1 and CDR2 sequences are SGHNT and YYREEE (reference sequence). V lost 5 bases and J 3 bases, leaving 15 bases between the germline ends. For the CDR3, the DNA is TGTGCCAGCAGTATTAACCAGCAGGGCTACGAGCAGTACTTC. This sequence encodes CASSINQQGYEQYF. Full variable domain (missing parts from reference TRBV5-4 and TRBJ2-7): ETGVTQSPTHLIKTRGQQVTLRCSSQSGHNTVSWYQQALGQGPQFIFQYYREEENGRGNFPPRFSGLQFPNYSSELNVNALELDDSALYLCASSINQQGYEQYFGPGTRLTVT.

This chain links TRBV20-1 with TRBJ2-3, with TRBD2 matching over 8 bases. Germline CDR1 DFQATT, CDR2 SNEGSKA (reference sequence). V trimming: 3 bases; J trimming: 4 bases; junction bases outside the gene matches: 9. This CDR3 is 15 amino acids long. CDR3 DNA: TGCAGTGCTAGTCAGAGCGGGGGTCCTGCAGATACGCAGTATTTT. The encoded protein is CSASQSGGPADTQYF.

The chain recombines TRBV7-2 with TRBJ2-3; 12 bases line up with TRBD1. Germline V CDR1 and CDR2: SGHTA, FQGNSA. The V gene end was trimmed by 1 base and the J gene end by 2 bases; junction bases not matched to a gene: 7. The CDR3 runs to 18 residues. CDR3 sequence (DNA): TGTGCCAGCAGCTTAGGGGGGTGGGACAGGGGGCTCACAGATACGCAGTATTTT. Translation gives CASSLGGWDRGLTDTQYF.

V and J are TRBV5-4 and TRBJ2-1; TRBD1 aligns across 7 bases. Per the germline V gene, CDR1 is SGHNT and CDR2 is YYREEE (reference sequence). V trimming: 4 bases; J trimming: 6 bases; junction bases outside the gene matches: 7. There are 14 residues in the CDR3. CDR3 loop: CASSREGTANEQFF. CDR3 sequence (DNA): TGTGCCAGCAGCCGAGAAGGGACAGCCAATGAGCAGTTCTTC.

CDR3 in amino acids: CASAGSVGEAFF. The CDR3 DNA sequence: TGTGCCAGCGCCGGAAGCGTGGGTGAAGCTTTCTTT. This chain connects TRBV6-5 to TRBJ1-1; D remains unclear. The germline V gene encodes CDR1 MNHEY and CDR2 SVGAGI. The V end was cut by 8 bases, the J end by 7 bases, with 14 bases between. CDR3 size: 12 residues.

CDR3 coding DNA: TGTGCCAGCAGTTACATTCGGGATCAGCCCCAGCATTTT. Protein: CASSYIRDQPQHF. The chain is built from TRBV6-2 or TRBV6-3 and TRBJ1-5; D not resolved. V lost 2 bases, J lost 5 bases, and 7 bases lay in between. This CDR3 spans 13 amino acids. Looked up from germline, CDR1 is MNHEY and CDR2 is SVGEGT.

The chain combines TRBV4-3 with TRBJ1-2, with TRBD1 as a possible D gene (6 bases). CDR1 is LGHNA, CDR2 YSLEER, per germline. This CDR3 comprises 17 residues. V lost 1 base, J lost 4 bases, and 19 bases lay in between. CDR3 sequence reads: CASSQGGVTGNGYGYTF. CDR3 nucleotides: TGCGCCAGCAGCCAAGGGGGAGTCACAGGGAACGGCTATGGCTACACCTTC.

This chain links TRBV18 with TRBJ1-2; no clear D. In germline, CDR1 is KGHSH, CDR2 LQKENI. The CDR3 totals 13 residues. V was shortened by 2 bases and J by 3 bases, with 7 bases between the two germline ends. The DNA for the CDR3 is TGTGCCAGCTCACCAGGGGAGGACTATGGCTACACCTTC. Its protein product is CASSPGEDYGYTF.

The J gene is TRBJ2-1, the V gene TRBV7-2; possibly TRBD2 for D (6 bases). This CDR3 spans 18 amino acids. The germline gives CDR1 SGHTA, CDR2 FQGNSA. V gave up 3 bases and J gave up 0 bases, with 18 bases separating them. CDR3 protein: CASSFLGRGLSSYNEQFF. For the CDR3, the DNA is TGTGCCAGCAGCTTCCTTGGGCGGGGCTTGAGCTCCTACAATGAGCAGTTCTTC.

V and J are TRBV29-1 and TRBJ2-2, with D possibly TRBD1 on 5 matching bases. Germline CDR1 SQVTM, CDR2 ANQGSEA. With 3 bases removed from V and 6 bases from J, the gap between germline ends came to 8 bases. There are 12 residues in the CDR3. In DNA form, the CDR3 reads TGCAGCGTTGATGCAGGGCCCGGGGAGCTGTTTTTT. This encodes CSVDAGPGELFF.

The rearrangement uses TRBV6-2 or TRBV6-3 and TRBJ1-1; 8 nucleotides match TRBD1. Germline values: CDR1 MNHEY, CDR2 SVGEGT. After removal of 6 bases from V and 4 bases from J, the junction contained 7 bases not matched to a gene. The CDR3 sequence is 14 residues long. This CDR3 is CASSMDRVATEAFF. In DNA form, the CDR3 reads TGTGCCAGCAGCATGGACAGGGTTGCCACTGAAGCTTTCTTT.

This clone has a single count. The V and J genes are TRBV5-1 and TRBJ2-3; 11 bases are shared with TRBD2. Trimming at V came to 1 base and at J to 1 base, leaving 2 bases not matched to a gene. From germline, CDR1 is SGHRS and CDR2 YFSETQ. The CDR3 has 16 amino acids. CDR3 region: CASSLSTSGGTDTQYF. In DNA form, the CDR3 reads TGCGCCAGCAGCTTGTCGACTAGCGGGGGCACAGATACGCAGTATTTT. Using reference TRBV5-1 and TRBJ2-3 for the parts outside the CDR3, the full variable domain is KAGVTQTPRYLIKTRGQQVTLSCSPISGHRSVSWYQQTPGQGLQFLFEYFSETQRNKGNFPGRFSGRQFSNSRSEMNVSTLELGDSALYLCASSLSTSGGTDTQYFGPGTRLTVL.